A selection of T cell receptor beta chains follows, all from one sample in a study of blood T cell repertoires in COVID-19. Produced via immunoSEQ multiplex PCR; TCRdb's table is partial and in-frame only. The data contain about 250,000 clones, about 90% of them singletons. The sequencing input was peripheral blood. These receptors were obtained from a man older than 75 with acute or convalescent COVID-19. Both conserved end residues are part of each CDR3. The D gene is left open where the match is weak. Some rows have no size entry. The others give once, few or many, or a class for an expanded clone.

>TRBJ1-6|NA|TRBD1|TRBV19
CASSTTGDSPLHF
TGTGCCAGTAGTACTACAGGGGATTCACCCCTCCACTTT
>TRBJ1-1|NA|TRBD1|TRBV19
CASSTTGEANTEAFF
TGTGCCAGTAGCACAACAGGGGAAGCGAACACTGAAGCTTTCTTT
>TRBJ1-5|NA|NA|TRBV25-1
CASSGNRDNNQPQHF
TGTGCCAGCAGTGGCAACCGGGACAACAATCAGCCCCAGCATTTT
>TRBJ1-4|NA|NA|TRBV4-2
CASSQGRVIEKLFF
TGTGCCAGCAGCCAGGGCAGGGTAATAGAAAAACTGTTTTTT
>TRBJ2-2|NA|NA|TRBV12-3/TRBV12-4
CASSSPTGELFF
TGTGCCAGCAGTTCCCCTACCGGGGAGCTGTTTTTT
>TRBJ2-1|NA|TRBD1|TRBV12-5
CASGLPGGTGSYNEQFF
TGTGCTAGTGGTTTGCCAGGGGGGACAGGGTCCTACAATGAGCAGTTCTTC
>TRBJ2-2|NA|TRBD1|TRBV6-2/TRBV6-3
CASSYSWTGGYTGELFF
TGTGCCAGCAGTTACTCATGGACAGGGGGGTACACCGGGGAGCTGTTTTTT
>TRBJ2-7|NA|NA|TRBV6-1
CASSEARLPYEQYF
TGTGCCAGCAGTGAAGCGAGGCTCCCCTACGAGCAGTACTTC
>TRBJ1-5|NA|NA|TRBV7-2
CASSSEGQHYNQPQHF
TGTGCCAGCAGCTCAGAGGGACAACACTACAATCAGCCCCAGCATTTT
>TRBJ2-4|NA|NA|TRBV3-1/TRBV3-2
CASSSAAIRSKNIQYF
TGTGCCAGCAGCTCGGCGGCAATCCGATCCAAAAACATTCAGTACTTC
>TRBJ2-4|NA|TRBD1|TRBV7-2
CASSTGQVRGIQYF
TGTGCCAGCAGCACGGGACAGGTCAGAGGGATTCAGTACTTC
>TRBJ1-5|once|NA|TRBV13
CASSLRGNQPQHF
TGTGCCAGCAGCTTAAGAGGCAATCAGCCCCAGCATTTT
>TRBJ2-5|once|NA|TRBV3-1/TRBV3-2
CASSQRRGLETQYF
TGTGCCAGCAGCCAGCGGAGAGGGCTGGAGACCCAGTACTTC
>TRBJ2-5|NA|NA|TRBV15
CATAASGYQETQYF
TGTGCCACCGCCGCGAGCGGGTACCAAGAGACCCAGTACTTC
>TRBJ2-5|NA|NA|TRBV25-1
CASSVGGTQYF
TGTGCCAGCAGTGTAGGGGGGACCCAGTACTTC
>TRBJ2-5|NA|TRBD2|TRBV29-1
CSSGLAGGGETQYF
TGCAGCTCGGGACTAGCGGGGGGTGGAGAGACCCAGTACTTC